The TCR beta chain under discussion was sequenced for a study of T cell responses to AZD1222 COVID-19 vaccine. Across the study: Second-dose schedules of about 4 or about 12 weeks were combined. Study-wide findings and caveats: The study identified only five or six AZD1222 recipients as seropositive at baseline. Regions 160-218 and 743-854 held dominance among vaccine-associated CD4 TCRs, which spanned spike.

In the case of this clone: Its antigen is undetermined.

Looked up from germline, CDR1 is LNHDA and CDR2 is SQIVND (reference sequence). The CDR3 sequence is 18 residues long. Trimming shortened V by 7 bases and J by 0 bases, and 22 bases separated the two germline ends. TCRdb's copy holds only in-frame clones and misses some; the assay was immunoSEQ multiplex PCR. The table records about 150,000 clones, around 95% of them present only once. The clonotype originates from an adult in good health. Source: peripheral blood, taken on day 0 of AZD1222 vaccination. The chain is built from TRBV19 and TRBJ1-5; no clear D. CDR3 region: CASTPLGRGRYSNQPQHF. The CDR3 nucleotides read TGTGCCAGTACACCCCTAGGGCGTGGGAGGTATAGCAATCAGCCCCAGCATTTT.